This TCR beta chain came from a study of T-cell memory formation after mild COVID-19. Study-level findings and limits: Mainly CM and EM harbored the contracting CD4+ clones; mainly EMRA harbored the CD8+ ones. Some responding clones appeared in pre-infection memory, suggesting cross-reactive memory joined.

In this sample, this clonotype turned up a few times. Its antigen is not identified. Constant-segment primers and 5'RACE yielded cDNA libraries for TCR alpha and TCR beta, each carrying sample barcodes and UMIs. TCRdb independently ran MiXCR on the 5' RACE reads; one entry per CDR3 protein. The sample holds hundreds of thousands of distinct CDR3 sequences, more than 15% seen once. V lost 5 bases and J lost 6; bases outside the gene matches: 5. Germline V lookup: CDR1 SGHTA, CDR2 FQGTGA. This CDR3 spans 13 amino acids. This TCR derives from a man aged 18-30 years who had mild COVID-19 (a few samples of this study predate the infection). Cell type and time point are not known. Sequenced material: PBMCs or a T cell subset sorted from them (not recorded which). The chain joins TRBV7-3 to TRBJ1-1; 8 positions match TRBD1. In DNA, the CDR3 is TGTGCCAGCAGCCCCGGGACAGGAGCTGAAGCTTTCTTT. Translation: CASSPGTGAEAFF.